One and the same sample provided the 5 T cell receptor beta chains below, sequenced in a study of blood T cell repertoires in COVID-19. Repertoires were generated with immunoSEQ multiplex PCR, while TCRdb's copy carries only in-frame clones and drops some. Found here are under 200,000 clones, 88% of them singletons; the top ten hold approximately 5.6%. The sequenced sample consisted of peripheral blood. The receptors shown here come from a man aged 35 to 55 with active or convalescent COVID-19.

About this clone: The same CDR3 is also encoded by other DNA sequences in this sample. The CDR3 DNA follows: TGCGCCAGCAGTCGGGACAGGTCTAGTGGCTACACCTTC. Encoded protein: CASSRDRSSGYTF. The chain is built from TRBV5-1 and TRBJ1-2, with 8 bases fitting TRBD1. Germline CDR1 and CDR2: SGHRS and YFSETQ. This CDR3 has 13 residues. The trim removed 5 bases at V and 7 bases at J, leaving 7 bases unmatched.

This clone was seen a single time. This rearrangement joins TRBV7-9 to TRBJ2-5; TRBD2 matches at 8 bases. The germline CDR1 and CDR2 sequences are SEHNR and FQNEAQ (reference sequence). The CDR3 has 15 residues. Trimming removed 1 base from V and 3 bases from J; junction bases left unmatched: 4. CDR3 loop: CASSLVTGGKETQYF. DNA of the CDR3: TGTGCCAGCAGCTTAGTAACGGGGGGGAAAGAGACCCAGTACTTC. Complete variable domain (other parts from reference TRBV7-9 and TRBJ2-5): DTGVSQNPRHKITKRGQNVTFRCDPISEHNRLYWYRQTLGQGPEFLTYFQNEAQLEKSRLLSDRFSAERPKGSFSTLEIQRTEQGDSAMYLCASSLVTGGKETQYFGPGTRLLVL.

The chain combines TRBV11-3 with TRBJ2-6, with 7 positions matching TRBD2. The CDR3 contains 19 residues. Per the germline V gene, CDR1 is SGHNT and CDR2 is YENEEA. Losses at the gene ends were 2 bases for V and 0 bases for J; bases not matched to a gene: 10. The chain's CDR3 is CASSLLITPGGSGANVLTF. CDR3 nucleotides: TGTGCCAGCAGCTTACTGATAACTCCGGGAGGCTCTGGGGCCAACGTCCTGACTTTC.

This sequence joins TRBV24-1 and TRBJ2-1; 14 bases are a match to TRBD2. Germline V gene lookup returns CDR1 KGHDR and CDR2 SFDVKD. V was pared by 1 base and J by 9 bases, with 1 base of the junction left unmatched. The CDR3 sequence is 15 residues long. CDR3 sequence: CATSDFGTSGSEQFF. Written as DNA, the CDR3 is TGTGCCACCAGTGATTTCGGGACTAGCGGGAGTGAGCAGTTCTTC.

Here the CDR3 DNA reads TGTGCCAGCAGCCGACAGGGCCCAACTAATGAAAAACTGTTTTTT. It encodes CASSRQGPTNEKLFF. The rearrangement links TRBV2 to TRBJ1-4; 7 bases fit TRBD1. J gave up 0 bases and V 6 bases, and 4 bases lay outside the gene matches. CDR1 is SNHLY and CDR2 is FYNNEI in the germline V gene. This CDR3 has 15 residues.